A selection of T cell receptor beta chains follows, all from one sample in a study of STAT5B mutations in CD4+ large granular lymphocyte leukemia. Profiling relied on immunoSEQ multiplex PCR, and the TCRdb table lists in-frame clones only, not all of them. The sample yields around 30,000 clones, around 85% seen once. Sequencing was carried out using CD4+ T cells from blood buffy coats. The origin of the receptors is a human donor in good health. Each CDR3 is given with its conserved first and last residue. Fields, in order: CDR3 protein, CDR3 DNA, V gene, CDR3 length, D gene, J gene, clone size. D genes are given only for firm matches. A row's size may be missing; if present it is once, few, many or a size class.

CDR3aa: CASSLRTMETQYF
CDR3nt: TGTGCCAGCAGCTTAAGGACCATGGAGACCCAGTACTTC
v_gene: TRBV11-2
len: 13
d_gene: -
j_gene: TRBJ2-5
abundance: -

CDR3aa: CASSRGGGPDTQYF
CDR3nt: TGCGCCAGCAGCCGAGGGGGGGGACCAGATACGCAGTATTTT
v_gene: TRBV4-3
len: 14
d_gene: -
j_gene: TRBJ2-3
abundance: -

CDR3aa: CASKLGGWDEKLFF
CDR3nt: TGTGCCAGCAAGCTTGGCGGATGGGATGAAAAACTGTTTTTT
v_gene: TRBV7-9
len: 14
d_gene: -
j_gene: TRBJ1-4
abundance: -

CDR3aa: CASSQDVNYGYTF
CDR3nt: TGTGCCAGCAGCCAAGATGTCAACTATGGCTACACCTTC
v_gene: TRBV4-2
len: 13
d_gene: -
j_gene: TRBJ1-2
abundance: few

CDR3aa: CASSFREYTGELFF
CDR3nt: TGTGCCAGCAGTTTCCGGGAGTACACCGGGGAGCTGTTTTTT
v_gene: TRBV27
len: 14
d_gene: -
j_gene: TRBJ2-2
abundance: -

CDR3aa: CASSISGTVYEQYF
CDR3nt: TGTGCCAGTAGTATCTCCGGGACAGTTTACGAGCAGTACTTC
v_gene: TRBV19
len: 14
d_gene: TRBD1
j_gene: TRBJ2-7
abundance: -

CDR3aa: CASSPRPGQEDEQFF
CDR3nt: TGTGCCAGCTCACCTCGACCGGGACAAGAGGATGAGCAGTTCTTC
v_gene: TRBV18
len: 15
d_gene: -
j_gene: TRBJ2-1
abundance: -

CDR3aa: CASSPGGSPGTRNTQYF
CDR3nt: TGTGCCAGCAGCCCAGGAGGGAGTCCCGGGACTAGGAACACGCAGTATTTT
v_gene: TRBV7-2
len: 17
d_gene: TRBD2
j_gene: TRBJ2-3
abundance: once

CDR3aa: CASSETANYGYTF
CDR3nt: TGTGCCAGCAGCGAGACAGCTAACTATGGCTACACCTTC
v_gene: TRBV5-4
len: 13
d_gene: -
j_gene: TRBJ1-2
abundance: -

CDR3aa: CASSQERHNEQFF
CDR3nt: TGCGCCAGCAGCCAAGAAAGACACAATGAGCAGTTCTTC
v_gene: TRBV4-1
len: 13
d_gene: -
j_gene: TRBJ2-1
abundance: -

CDR3aa: CASSLVSRAGDGELFF
CDR3nt: TGTGCCAGCAGCTTAGTTAGCCGCGCTGGGGACGGGGAGCTGTTTTTT
v_gene: TRBV7-6
len: 16
d_gene: -
j_gene: TRBJ2-2
abundance: -

CDR3aa: CASRAGGLGDTQYF
CDR3nt: TGTGCCAGCAGGGCGGGAGGGCTGGGAGATACGCAGTATTTT
v_gene: TRBV6-5
len: 14
d_gene: TRBD2
j_gene: TRBJ2-3
abundance: -